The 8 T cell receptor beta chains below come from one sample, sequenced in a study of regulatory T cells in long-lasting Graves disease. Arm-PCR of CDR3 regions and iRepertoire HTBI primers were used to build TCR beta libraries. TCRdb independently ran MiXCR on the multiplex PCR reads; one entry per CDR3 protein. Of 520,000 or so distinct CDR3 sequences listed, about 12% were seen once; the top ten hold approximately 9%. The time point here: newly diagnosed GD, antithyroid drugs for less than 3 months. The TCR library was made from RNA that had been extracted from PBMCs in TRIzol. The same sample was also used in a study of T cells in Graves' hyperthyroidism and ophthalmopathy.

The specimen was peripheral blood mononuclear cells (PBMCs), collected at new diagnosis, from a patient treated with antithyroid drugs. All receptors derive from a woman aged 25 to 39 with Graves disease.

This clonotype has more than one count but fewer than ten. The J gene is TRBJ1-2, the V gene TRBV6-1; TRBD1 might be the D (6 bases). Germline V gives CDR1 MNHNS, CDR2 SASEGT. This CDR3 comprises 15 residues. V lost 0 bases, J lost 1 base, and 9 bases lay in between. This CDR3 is CASSEAAGVNYGYTF. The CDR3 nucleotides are TGTGCCAGCAGTGAAGCGGCAGGGGTTAACTATGGCTACACCTTC.

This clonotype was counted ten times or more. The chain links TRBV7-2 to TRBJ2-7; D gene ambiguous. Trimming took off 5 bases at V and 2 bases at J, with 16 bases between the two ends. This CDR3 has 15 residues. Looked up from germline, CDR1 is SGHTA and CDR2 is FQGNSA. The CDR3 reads CASSTYNRSPYEQYF. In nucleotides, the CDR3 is TGTGCCAGCAGCACGTACAACAGATCCCCCTACGAGCAGTACTTC. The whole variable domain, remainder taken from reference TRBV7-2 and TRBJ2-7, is GAGVSQSPSNKVTEKGKDVELRCDPISGHTALYWYRQSLGQGLEFLIYFQGNSAPDKSGLPSDRFSAERTGGSVSTLTIQRTQQEDSAVYLCASSTYNRSPYEQYFGPGTRLTVT.

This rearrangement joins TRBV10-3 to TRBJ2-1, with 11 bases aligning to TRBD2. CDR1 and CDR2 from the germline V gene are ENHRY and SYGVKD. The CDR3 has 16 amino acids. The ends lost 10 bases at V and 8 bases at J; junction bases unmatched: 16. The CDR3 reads CASGGTSGLRMDEQFF. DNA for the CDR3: TGTGCCAGCGGCGGGACTAGCGGCTTAAGGATGGATGAGCAGTTCTTC.

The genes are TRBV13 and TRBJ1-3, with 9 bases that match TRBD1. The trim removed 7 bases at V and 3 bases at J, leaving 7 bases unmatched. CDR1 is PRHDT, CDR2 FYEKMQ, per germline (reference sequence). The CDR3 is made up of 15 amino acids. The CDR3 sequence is CASTDMDRGGNTIYF. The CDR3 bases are TGTGCCAGCACCGATATGGACAGGGGTGGAAACACCATATATTTT. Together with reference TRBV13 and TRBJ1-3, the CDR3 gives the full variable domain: AAGVIQSPRHLIKEKRETATLKCYPIPRHDTVYWYQQGPGQDPQFLISFYEKMQSDKGSIPDRFSAQQFSDYHSELNMSSLELGDSALYFCASTDMDRGGNTIYFGEGSWLTVV.

Here the CDR3 reads CASSPTGLRQFF. The CDR3 DNA is TGTGCCAGCAGTCCTACGGGACTACGGCAGTTCTTC. The rearrangement links TRBV6-4 to TRBJ2-1; 7 nucleotides agree with TRBD2. V was clipped by 5 bases and J by 12 bases; unmatched bases: 7. The length of the CDR3 is 12 residues. The germline V gene encodes CDR1 MRHNA and CDR2 SNTAGT.

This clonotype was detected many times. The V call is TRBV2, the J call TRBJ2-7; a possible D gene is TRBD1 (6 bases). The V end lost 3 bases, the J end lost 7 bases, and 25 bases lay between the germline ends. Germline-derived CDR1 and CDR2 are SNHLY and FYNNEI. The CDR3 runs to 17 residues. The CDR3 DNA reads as TGTGCCAGCAGTGACCACGGGACATTATCTTTTGTAAGGGAGCAGTACTTC. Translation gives CASSDHGTLSFVREQYF.

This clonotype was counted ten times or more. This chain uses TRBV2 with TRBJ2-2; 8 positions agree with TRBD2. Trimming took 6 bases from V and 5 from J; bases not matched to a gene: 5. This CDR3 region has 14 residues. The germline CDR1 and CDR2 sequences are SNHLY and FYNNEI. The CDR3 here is CASSREGRTGELFF. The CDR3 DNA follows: TGTGCCAGCAGCCGGGAGGGCCGAACCGGGGAGCTGTTTTTT. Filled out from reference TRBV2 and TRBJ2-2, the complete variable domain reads EPEVTQTPSHQVTQMGQEVILRCVPISNHLYFYWYRQILGQKVEFLVSFYNNEISEKSEIFDDQFSVERPDGSNFTLKIRSTKLEDSAMYFCASSREGRTGELFFGEGSRLTVL.

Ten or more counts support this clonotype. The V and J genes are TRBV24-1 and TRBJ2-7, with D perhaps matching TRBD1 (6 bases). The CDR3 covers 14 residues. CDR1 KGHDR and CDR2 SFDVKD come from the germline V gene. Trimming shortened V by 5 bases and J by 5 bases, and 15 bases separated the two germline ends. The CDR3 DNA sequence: TGTGCCACCAGTGCATCGAATACAGGGAACGAGCAGTACTTC. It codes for CATSASNTGNEQYF.